This passage covers 5 T cell receptor beta chains from one sample sequenced in a study of blood T cell repertoires in COVID-19. The data were produced by immunoSEQ multiplex PCR, yet TCRdb's version contains in-frame clones alone and is incomplete. Counted here are over 150,000 clones, approximately 87% occurring once; the ten biggest clones make up roughly 0.85%. The sample comprised peripheral blood. The receptors originated from a woman between 18 and 29 years old who had recovered from COVID-19.

The chain combines TRBV3-1 (or the pseudogene TRBV3-2) with TRBJ1-4; maybe TRBD1 (6 bases). Germline V CDR1 and CDR2: LGHDT, YNNKEL (reference sequence). This CDR3 contains 16 residues. V was cut by 4 bases and J by 8 bases, with 20 bases left in between. CDR3 sequence (DNA): TGTGCCAGCAGCCGATACCGGCGGGGGGCGTCGGAAAAACTGTTTTTT. This translates into CASSRYRRGASEKLFF.

The V call is TRBV27, the J call TRBJ2-5, with 7 bases aligning to TRBD2. The CDR3 has 12 residues. V dropped 3 bases and J dropped 10; count of bases not matched to a gene: 5. Germline CDR1 MNHEY, CDR2 SMNVEV (reference sequence). The CDR3: CASSFAGESQYF. The CDR3 nucleotides are TGTGCCAGCAGTTTCGCGGGAGAAAGCCAGTACTTC.

CDR3 amino acids: CASSQDHRVYEQYF. The CDR3 DNA is TGTGCCAGCAGCCAAGATCACAGGGTCTACGAGCAGTACTTC. The chain employs TRBV14 and TRBJ2-7; a possible D gene is TRBD1 (6 bases). The CDR3 loop spans 14 amino acids. Germline assignment: CDR1 SGHDN and CDR2 FVKESK. V was pared by 0 bases and J by 3 bases, with 9 bases between.

This clone was detected a few times. The V and J genes are TRBV4-2 and TRBJ1-5, with D unclear. The germline V gene encodes CDR1 LGHNA and CDR2 YNFKEQ. With 0 bases removed from V and 1 base from J, the gap between germline ends came to 4 bases. CDR3 size: 14 residues. The CDR3 sequence: CASSQDLSNQPQHF. The CDR3, as DNA: TGTGCCAGCAGCCAAGATCTAAGCAATCAGCCCCAGCATTTT.

For the CDR3, the DNA is TGTGCCAGCAGCTCCGGACTAGCGGGGCACACAGATACGCAGTATTTT. Protein sequence: CASSSGLAGHTDTQYF. The rearrangement links TRBV9 to TRBJ2-3, with 12 positions matching TRBD2. In germline, CDR1 is SGDLS, CDR2 YYNGEE. V lost 4 bases to trimming and J lost 2 bases; unmatched junction nucleotides: 5. The CDR3 runs 16 residues.